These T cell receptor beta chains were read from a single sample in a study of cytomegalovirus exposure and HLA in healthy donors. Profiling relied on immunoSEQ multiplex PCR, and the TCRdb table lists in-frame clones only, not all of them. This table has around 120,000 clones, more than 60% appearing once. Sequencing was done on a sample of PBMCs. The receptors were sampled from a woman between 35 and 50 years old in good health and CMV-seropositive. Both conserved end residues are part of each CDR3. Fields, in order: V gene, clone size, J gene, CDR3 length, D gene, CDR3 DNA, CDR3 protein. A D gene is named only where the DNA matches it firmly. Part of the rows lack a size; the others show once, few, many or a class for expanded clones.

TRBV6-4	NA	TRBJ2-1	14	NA	TGTGCCAGCGCCGGGACTCCTATTGCCGATGAGCAGTTCTTC	CASAGTPIADEQFF
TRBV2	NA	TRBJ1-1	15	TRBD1	TGTGCCAGCAGGGACTGGGGACAGGGGAACACTGAAGCTTTCTTT	CASRDWGQGNTEAFF
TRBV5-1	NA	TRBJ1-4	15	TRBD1	TGCGCCAGCAGCTCAGGGGGCCTGGGTAATGAAAAACTGTTTTTT	CASSSGGLGNEKLFF
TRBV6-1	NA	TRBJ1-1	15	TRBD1	TGTGCCAGCAGTGAGGTAGCAGGGGGACACACTGAAGCTTTCTTT	CASSEVAGGHTEAFF
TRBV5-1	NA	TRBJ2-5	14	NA	TGCGCCAGCAGCTTGGGAGGGTGGCGGGAGACCCAGTACTTC	CASSLGGWRETQYF
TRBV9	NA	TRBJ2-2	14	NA	TGTGCCAGCAGCGTAAGCCAGAGGTCCGGGGAGCTGTTTTTT	CASSVSQRSGELFF
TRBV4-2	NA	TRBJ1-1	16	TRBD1	TGTGCCAGCAGCCAAGGGATGGGACAGGGCCCTAGTGAAGCTTTCTTT	CASSQGMGQGPSEAFF
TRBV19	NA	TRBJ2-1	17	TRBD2	TGTGCCAGTAGTATAGTTAACCCAGGACTAGCGGGAGATGAGCAGTTCTTC	CASSIVNPGLAGDEQFF
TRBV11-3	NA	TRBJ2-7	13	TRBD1	TGTGCCAGCAGAGTGCAGGGGGCTGGCGAGCAGTACTTC	CASRVQGAGEQYF
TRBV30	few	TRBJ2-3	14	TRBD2	TGTGCCTGGAGTAAATTGGCGGGAGGTGATACGCAGTATTTT	CAWSKLAGGDTQYF
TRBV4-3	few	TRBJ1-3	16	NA	TGCGCCAGCAGCCAAGACAGGGTAGGCTCTGGAAACACCATATATTTT	CASSQDRVGSGNTIYF
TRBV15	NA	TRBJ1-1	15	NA	TGTGCCACCAGCAGAGGGGAGGGAAGGAGGACTGAAGCTTTCTTT	CATSRGEGRRTEAFF
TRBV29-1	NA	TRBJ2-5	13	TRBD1	TGCAGCGTTACCGGGACAGCGGAAGAGACCCAGTACTTC	CSVTGTAEETQYF
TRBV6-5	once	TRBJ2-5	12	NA	TGTGCCAGCAGTACCTCCGACGGGGGAGTCTACTTC	CASSTSDGGVYF
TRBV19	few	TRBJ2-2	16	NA	TGTGAGTTCTTTAAGACAGCCACGGACAACACCGGGGAGCTGTTTTTT	CEFFKTATDNTGELFF
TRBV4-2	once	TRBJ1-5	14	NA	TGTGCCAGCAGCCAAGAACAGGCAGCTCAGCCCCAGCATTTT	CASSQEQAAQPQHF
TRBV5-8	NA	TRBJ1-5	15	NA	TGTGCCAGCAGGCCCGGGGGGTATAGCAATCAGCCCCAGCATTTT	CASRPGGYSNQPQHF
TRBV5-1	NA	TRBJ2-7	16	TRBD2	TGCGCCAGCAGCACCCAGACTGGCGGGAGATCTAACGAGCAGTACTTC	CASSTQTGGRSNEQYF
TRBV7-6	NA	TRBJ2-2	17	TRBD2	TGTGCCAGCAGCTCCTCTACCTTTGCGGGAGGCACCGGGGAGCTGTTTTTT	CASSSSTFAGGTGELFF
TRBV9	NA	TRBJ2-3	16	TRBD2	TGTGCCAGCAGCCCCCCGGGACTAGCGCGCACAGATACGCAGTATTTT	CASSPPGLARTDTQYF
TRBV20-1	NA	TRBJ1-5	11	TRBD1	TGCAGTGCTAGAGAGCAGGGGGCATTGCATTTT	CSAREQGALHF
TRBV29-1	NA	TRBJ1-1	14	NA	TGCAGCGTTGAAGATGTAGCGACATCCACTGAAGCTTTCTTT	CSVEDVATSTEAFF
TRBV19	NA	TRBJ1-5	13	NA	TGTGCCAGTGCTTACAGGGTCAGTCAGCCCCAGCATTTT	CASAYRVSQPQHF
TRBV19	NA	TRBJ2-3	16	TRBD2	TGTGCCAGTAGCCCGGGGACTAGCGGATTCACAGATACGCAGTATTTT	CASSPGTSGFTDTQYF
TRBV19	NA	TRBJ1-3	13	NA	TGTGCCAGTAGGTCAGGGGCTGGAAACACCATATATTTT	CASRSGAGNTIYF
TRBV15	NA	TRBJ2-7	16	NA	TGTGCCACCAGCAGAGATCCCAGGGGCTCCTCCTACGAGCAGTACTTC	CATSRDPRGSSYEQYF